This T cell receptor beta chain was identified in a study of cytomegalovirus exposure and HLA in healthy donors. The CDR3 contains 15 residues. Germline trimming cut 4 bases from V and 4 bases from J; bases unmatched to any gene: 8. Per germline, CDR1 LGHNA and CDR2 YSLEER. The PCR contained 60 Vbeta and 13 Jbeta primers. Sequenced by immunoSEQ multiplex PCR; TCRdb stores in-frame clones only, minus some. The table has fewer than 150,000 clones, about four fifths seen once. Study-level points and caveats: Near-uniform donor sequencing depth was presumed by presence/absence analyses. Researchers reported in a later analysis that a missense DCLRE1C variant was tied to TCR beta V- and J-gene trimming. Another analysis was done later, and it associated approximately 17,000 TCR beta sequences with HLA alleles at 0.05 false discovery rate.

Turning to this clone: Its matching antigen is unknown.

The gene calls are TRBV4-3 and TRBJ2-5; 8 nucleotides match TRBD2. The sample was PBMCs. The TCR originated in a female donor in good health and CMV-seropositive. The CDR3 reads CASSPGLGTGETQYF. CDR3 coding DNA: TGCGCCAGCAGCCCGGGACTAGGGACGGGAGAGACCCAGTACTTC.